The 9 T cell receptor beta chains given below trace back to one sample, sequenced in a study of cytomegalovirus exposure and HLA in healthy donors. TCRdb's copy holds only in-frame clones and misses some; the assay was immunoSEQ multiplex PCR. The data contain 250,000 to 350,000 clones, 88% of them singletons. Sequencing was performed on PBMCs. These receptors were obtained from a man aged 25-40 years in good health and CMV-seronegative.

This chain connects TRBV5-1 to TRBJ1-1; the D is unclear. The V gene's germline CDR1 is SGHRS and CDR2 YFSETQ. The CDR3 spans 14 residues. Trimming removed 2 bases from V and 1 base from J, with 9 bases in between. For the CDR3, the DNA is TGCGCCAGCAGCTTAGGAGGATCGAACACTGAAGCTTTCTTT. Its protein product is CASSLGGSNTEAFF.

This clone has only one observation. The V gene is TRBV18, the J gene TRBJ1-2; D may be TRBD1 (5 bases). CDR1 and CDR2 (germline): KGHSH, LQKENI. V shed 1 base and J shed 6 bases, with 15 bases lying between them. The CDR3 is made up of 15 amino acids. The CDR3 DNA follows: TGTGCCAGCTCACCACTAGGCAGGGAGGTCGATGGCTACACCTTC. Translating it yields CASSPLGREVDGYTF.

The rearrangement joins TRBV5-4 to TRBJ2-7; TRBD2 matches 8 bases. The ends lost 0 bases at V and 7 bases at J; junction bases unmatched: 6. The CDR3 is 14 residues long. Germline CDR1 and CDR2: SGHNT and YYREEE (reference sequence). CDR3 amino acids: CASSLGGGKEEQYF. The CDR3 nucleotides read TGTGCCAGCAGCTTGGGCGGGGGGAAGGAAGAGCAGTACTTC.

About this clone itself: A read error is likely, as this CDR3 ends without the conserved phenylalanine or tryptophan. It is unclear where the CDR3 begins or ends on the DNA, so no DNA is shown, and the CDR3 is as TCRdb lists it. The chain joins TRBV6-7 to TRBJ2-7; no DNA check was done on the table's D call, TRBD2. TRBV6-7 is assigned to the ORF class and has an uncertain function. Termini included, the CDR3 measures 10 amino acids. CDR3 sequence: CASSYKEREN.

The genes are TRBV21-1 and TRBJ2-5; whether TRBD2, the table's D call, matches the DNA was not checked. TRBV21-1 is a pseudogene. The CDR3 is made up of 17 amino acids. Here the CDR3 DNA reads TGTGCCAGCCCGCCCCGTGGCCTAGCTCAGCCTCAAGAGACCCAGTACTTC. Encoded protein: CASPPRGLAQPQETQYF.

The chain uses TRBV6-1 and TRBJ1-5; D might be TRBD1 (5 bases). CDR1 and CDR2 from the germline V gene are MNHNS and SASEGT. V gave up 2 bases and J gave up 9 bases, with 11 bases separating them. The CDR3 loop spans 13 amino acids. For the CDR3, the DNA is TGTGCCAGCAGTGAAAGGGCAGGGCTGCCCCAGCATTTT. It encodes CASSERAGLPQHF.

The chain employs TRBV6-5 and TRBJ2-4, with D perhaps TRBD1 (7 bases). This CDR3 spans 14 amino acids. V lost 2 bases and J lost 8, with 13 bases in between. Per germline, CDR1 MNHEY and CDR2 SVGAGI. This chain's CDR3 is CASSYGQGGDIQYF. CDR3 nucleotide sequence: TGTGCCAGCAGTTACGGCCAGGGGGGAGACATTCAGTACTTC.

The chain couples TRBV4-3 to TRBJ1-2; 8 bases match TRBD1. Germline V gene lookup returns CDR1 LGHNA and CDR2 YSLEER. The CDR3 totals 17 residues. V lost 3 bases and J lost 1; bases outside the gene matches: 10. The CDR3 region is CASSQDWQGAINYGYTF. CDR3 DNA sequence: TGCGCCAGCAGCCAGGATTGGCAGGGGGCAATTAACTATGGCTACACCTTC.

The chain carries TRBV6-5 and TRBJ2-2; D is perhaps TRBD1 (6 bases). The CDR3 extends over 14 amino acids. The V gene's germline CDR1 is MNHEY and CDR2 SVGAGI. Trimming removed 5 bases from V and 5 bases from J, with 12 bases in between. CDR3 sequence: CASSQDSRTGELFF. In nucleotides, the CDR3 is TGTGCCAGCAGTCAGGACAGCAGGACCGGGGAGCTGTTTTTT.